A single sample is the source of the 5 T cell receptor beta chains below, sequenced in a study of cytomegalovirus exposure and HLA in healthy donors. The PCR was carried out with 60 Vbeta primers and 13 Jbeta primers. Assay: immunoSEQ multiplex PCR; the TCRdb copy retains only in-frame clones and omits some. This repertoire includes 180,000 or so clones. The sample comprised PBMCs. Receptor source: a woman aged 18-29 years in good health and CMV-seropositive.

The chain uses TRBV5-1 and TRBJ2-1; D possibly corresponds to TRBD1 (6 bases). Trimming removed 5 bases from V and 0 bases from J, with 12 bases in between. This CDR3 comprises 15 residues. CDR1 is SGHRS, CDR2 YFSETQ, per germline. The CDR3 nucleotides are TGCGCCAGCAGAGGGGGACGGACCTCCTACAATGAGCAGTTCTTC. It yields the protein CASRGGRTSYNEQFF.

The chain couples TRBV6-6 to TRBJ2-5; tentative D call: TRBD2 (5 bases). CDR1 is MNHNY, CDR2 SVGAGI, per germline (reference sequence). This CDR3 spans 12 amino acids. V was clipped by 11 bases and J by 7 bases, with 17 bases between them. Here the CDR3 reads CAGSNQGGTQYF. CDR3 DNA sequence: TGTGCCGGGAGCAACCAAGGCGGGACCCAGTACTTC.

The CDR3: CASSLQGTNTGELFF. In nucleotides, the CDR3 is TGTGCCAGCAGTCTACAGGGGACGAACACCGGGGAGCTGTTTTTT. The chain combines TRBV2 with TRBJ2-2, with 7 bases identical to TRBD1. Germline V CDR1 and CDR2: SNHLY, FYNNEI. Losses at the gene ends were 5 bases for V and 0 bases for J; bases not matched to a gene: 3. The CDR3 is 15 amino acids.

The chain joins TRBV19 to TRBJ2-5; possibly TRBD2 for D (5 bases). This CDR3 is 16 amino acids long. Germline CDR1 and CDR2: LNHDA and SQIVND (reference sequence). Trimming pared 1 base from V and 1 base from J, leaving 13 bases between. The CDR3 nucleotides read TGTGCCAGTAGTATAGGGGCTCGGACTCCCCAAGAGACCCAGTACTTC. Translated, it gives CASSIGARTPQETQYF.

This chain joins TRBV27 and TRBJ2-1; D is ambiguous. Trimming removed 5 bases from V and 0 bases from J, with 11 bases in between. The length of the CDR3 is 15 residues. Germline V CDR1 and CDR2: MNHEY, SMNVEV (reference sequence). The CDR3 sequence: CASSRVPSSYNEQFF. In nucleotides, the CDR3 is TGTGCCAGCAGTCGGGTACCTAGCTCCTACAATGAGCAGTTCTTC.